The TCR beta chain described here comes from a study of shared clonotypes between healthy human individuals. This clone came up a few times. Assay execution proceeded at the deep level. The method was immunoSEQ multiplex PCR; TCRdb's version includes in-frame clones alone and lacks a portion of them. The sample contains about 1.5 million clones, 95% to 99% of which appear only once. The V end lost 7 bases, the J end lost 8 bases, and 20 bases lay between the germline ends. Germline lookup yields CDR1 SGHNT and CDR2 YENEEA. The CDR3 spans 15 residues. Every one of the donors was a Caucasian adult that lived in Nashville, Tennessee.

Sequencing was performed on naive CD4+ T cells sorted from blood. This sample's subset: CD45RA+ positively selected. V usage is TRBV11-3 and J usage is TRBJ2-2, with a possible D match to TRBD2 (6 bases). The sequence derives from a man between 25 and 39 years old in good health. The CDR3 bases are TGTGCCAGCACCCCAGGCGGGGACCGTGGAGGGGAGCTGTTTTTT. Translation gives CASTPGGDRGGELFF.